The sequence of this T cell receptor beta chain was determined in a study of PD-1 blockade in mismatch repair-deficient tumors. Study information: All were previously treated, progressing patients with around eleven mismatch repair-deficient cancer types.

Regarding the study as a whole: Rapid post-treatment expansion, then contraction, generally preceding radiologic response, marked tumor-resident clones.

TCRdb keeps only in-frame clones here, not all; method: immunoSEQ multiplex PCR. The sample carries approximately 13,000 clones, roughly 80% recorded once. On this clone: Antigen: not known.

V lost 5 bases and J 7 bases, leaving 17 bases between the germline ends. The germline gives CDR1 MNHEY, CDR2 SVGAGI. The CDR3 has 14 amino acids. Time point denoted: approximately ten-day in vitro stimulation with candidate neoantigen peptide 4. Each of about seven ELISpot-reactive candidate peptides was used for roughly 10-day stimulation. A no-peptide control culture served as baseline for clone fold changes. The sample was cells cultured in vitro, taken from a patient treated with pembrolizumab. The rearrangement uses TRBV6-5 and TRBJ1-2; perhaps TRBD1 as D (6 bases). The TCR sequence derives from an adult with mismatch repair-deficient cancer. DNA of the CDR3: TGTGCCAGCAGTCCCCCAGACAGGAGGAGTGGCTACACCTTC. Amino acid sequence: CASSPPDRRSGYTF.